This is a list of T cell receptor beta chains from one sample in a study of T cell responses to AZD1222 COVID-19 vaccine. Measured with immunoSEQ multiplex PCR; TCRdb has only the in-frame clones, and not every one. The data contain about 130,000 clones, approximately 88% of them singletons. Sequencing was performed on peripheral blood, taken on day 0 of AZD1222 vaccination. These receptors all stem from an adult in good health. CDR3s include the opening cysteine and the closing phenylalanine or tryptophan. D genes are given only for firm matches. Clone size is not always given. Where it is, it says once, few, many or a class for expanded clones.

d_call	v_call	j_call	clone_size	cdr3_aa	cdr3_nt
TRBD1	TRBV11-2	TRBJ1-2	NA	CASSHDRVYGYTF	TGTGCCAGCAGCCACGACAGGGTCTATGGCTACACCTTC
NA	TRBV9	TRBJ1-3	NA	CASSVAGDGAGNTIYF	TGTGCCAGCAGCGTAGCTGGGGATGGGGCCGGAAACACCATATATTTT
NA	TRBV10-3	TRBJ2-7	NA	CAISEGQFSYEQYF	TGTGCCATCAGTGAGGGACAATTCTCCTACGAGCAGTACTTC
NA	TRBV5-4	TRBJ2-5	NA	CASSLWGPALTQYF	TGTGCCAGCAGCTTGTGGGGTCCGGCGCTGACCCAGTACTTC
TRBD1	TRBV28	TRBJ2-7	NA	CASTSGDREYEQYF	TGTGCCAGCACCTCGGGGGACAGGGAATACGAGCAGTACTTC
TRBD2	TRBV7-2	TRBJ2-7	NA	CASRGLAGAGEQYF	TGTGCCAGCAGGGGACTAGCGGGAGCGGGCGAGCAGTACTTC
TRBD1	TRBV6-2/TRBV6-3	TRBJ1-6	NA	CASSWDRVSYNSPLHF	TGTGCCAGCAGTTGGGACAGGGTATCCTATAATTCACCCCTCCACTTT
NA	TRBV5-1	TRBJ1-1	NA	CASSSLTVNTEAFF	TGCGCCAGCAGCTCCTTGACAGTGAACACTGAAGCTTTCTTT
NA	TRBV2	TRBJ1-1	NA	CATLRSQTEAFF	TGTGCCACCCTTAGATCCCAGACTGAAGCTTTCTTT
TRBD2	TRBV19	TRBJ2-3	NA	CASRLAGGPDTQYF	TGTGCCAGTAGACTAGCGGGAGGACCAGATACGCAGTATTTT
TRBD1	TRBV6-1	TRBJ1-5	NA	CASSEDRGYLRFDQPQHF	TGTGCCAGCAGTGAGGACAGGGGGTACTTACGGTTTGATCAGCCCCAGCATTTT
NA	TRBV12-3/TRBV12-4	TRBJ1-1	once	CASRPPYEPLAFF	TGTGCCAGCAGGCCCCCTTACGAGCCCTTGGCTTTCTTT
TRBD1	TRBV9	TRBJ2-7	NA	CASSVGTGSSYEQYF	TGTGCCAGCAGCGTAGGGACAGGGAGCTCCTACGAGCAGTACTTC
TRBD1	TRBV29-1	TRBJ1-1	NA	CSGQTGTNTEAFF	TGCAGCGGCCAGACAGGGACGAACACTGAAGCTTTCTTT
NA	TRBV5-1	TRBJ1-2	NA	CASSLGQNGYTF	TGCGCCAGCAGCTTGGGACAGAATGGCTACACCTTC
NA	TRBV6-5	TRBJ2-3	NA	CASARGSSTDTQYF	TGTGCCAGCGCCCGGGGTTCTAGCACAGATACGCAGTATTTT
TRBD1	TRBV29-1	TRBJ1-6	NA	CSVTGTGNRLHF	TGCAGCGTGACCGGGACAGGGAACCGCCTCCACTTT
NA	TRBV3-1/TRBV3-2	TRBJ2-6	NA	CASSQYTTSGANVLTF	TGTGCCAGCAGCCAATACACGACCTCTGGGGCCAACGTCCTGACTTTC
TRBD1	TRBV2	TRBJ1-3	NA	CASMGDRAISGNTIYF	TGTGCCAGCATGGGCGACAGGGCGATCTCTGGAAACACCATATATTTT
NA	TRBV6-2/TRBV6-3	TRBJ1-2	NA	CASSDLRGRTWGYTF	TGTGCCAGCAGTGACCTCCGGGGCAGGACCTGGGGCTACACCTTC
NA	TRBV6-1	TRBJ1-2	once	CASSEVHSSQGYTF	TGTGCCAGCAGTGAGGTTCACAGTTCACAGGGCTACACCTTC
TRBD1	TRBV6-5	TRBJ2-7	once	CASREGQGTDEQYF	TGTGCCAGCAGGGAGGGACAGGGGACAGACGAGCAGTACTTC
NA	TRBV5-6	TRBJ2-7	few	CASSLVTSYEQYF	TGTGCCAGCAGCTTGGTTACCTCCTACGAGCAGTACTTC
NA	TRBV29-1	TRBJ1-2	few	CSVAGGASGYTF	TGCAGCGTTGCCGGGGGGGCAAGTGGCTACACCTTC
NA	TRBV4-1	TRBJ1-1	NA	CASSLNMNPEAFF	TGCGCCAGCAGCCTTAACATGAACCCTGAAGCTTTCTTT